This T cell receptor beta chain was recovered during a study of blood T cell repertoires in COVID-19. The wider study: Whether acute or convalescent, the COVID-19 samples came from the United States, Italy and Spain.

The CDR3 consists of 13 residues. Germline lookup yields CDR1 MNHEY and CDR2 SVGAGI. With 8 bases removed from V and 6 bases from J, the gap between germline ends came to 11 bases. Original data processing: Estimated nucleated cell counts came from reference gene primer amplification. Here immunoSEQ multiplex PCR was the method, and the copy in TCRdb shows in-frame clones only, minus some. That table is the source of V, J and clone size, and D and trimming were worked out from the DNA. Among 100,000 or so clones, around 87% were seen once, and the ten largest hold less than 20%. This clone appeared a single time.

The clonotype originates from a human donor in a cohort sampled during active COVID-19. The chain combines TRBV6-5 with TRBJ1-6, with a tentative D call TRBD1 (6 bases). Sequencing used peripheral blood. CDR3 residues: CASRRDINSPLHF. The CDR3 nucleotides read TGTGCCAGCCGCCGGGACATTAATTCACCCCTCCACTTT.